A single sample is the source of the 25 T cell receptor beta chains below, sequenced in a study of control samples from healthy donors and cancer patients. Measured with immunoSEQ multiplex PCR; TCRdb has only the in-frame clones, and not every one. The table includes 150,000 to 200,000 clones, 85% to 90% detected once. The specimen sequenced was blood. The source is a man younger than 35 in good health.

The V call is TRBV27, the J call TRBJ1-1; D possibly corresponds to TRBD1 (6 bases). Germline V lookup: CDR1 MNHEY, CDR2 SMNVEV (reference sequence). V lost 5 bases to trimming and J lost 1 base, with 14 bases between them. The CDR3 length is 15 residues. CDR3 region: CASSLTPTGNTEAFF. The CDR3 nucleotides read TGTGCCAGCAGTCTAACCCCGACAGGGAACACTGAAGCTTTCTTT.

This sequence joins TRBV5-6 and TRBJ1-6; 7 bases match TRBD1. In germline, CDR1 is SGHDT, CDR2 YYEEEE. The CDR3 is 14 residues long. The ends lost 6 bases at V and 7 bases at J; junction bases unmatched: 7. The CDR3 here is CASMTPGGNSPLHF. The CDR3 nucleotides are TGTGCCAGCATGACACCAGGGGGGAATTCACCCCTCCACTTT.

DNA of the CDR3: TGTGCCAGCAGTGAGATTGGGGCCACTGATCGGTATAGCAATCAGCCCCAGCATTTT. It is translated as CASSEIGATDRYSNQPQHF. The chain recombines TRBV6-4 with TRBJ1-5; D may be TRBD1 (5 bases). Germline V gives CDR1 MRHNA, CDR2 SNTAGT. The length of the CDR3 is 19 residues. V lost 3 bases, J lost 0 bases, and 21 bases lay in between.

The rearrangement links TRBV7-2 to TRBJ1-1, with D perhaps matching TRBD1 (6 bases). Germline V lookup: CDR1 SGHTA, CDR2 FQGNSA. V lost 5 bases and J lost 5, with 15 bases in between. The CDR3 sequence is 14 residues long. CDR3 sequence: CASSTRKGGTEAFF. As DNA, the CDR3 is TGTGCCAGCAGCACCCGGAAAGGGGGGACTGAAGCTTTCTTT.

This clone was detected only once. This chain joins TRBV7-9 and TRBJ1-4; possible D gene TRBD1, 5 bases. This CDR3 region has 17 residues. Per germline, CDR1 SEHNR and CDR2 FQNEAQ (reference sequence). V was pared by 5 bases and J by 4 bases, with 20 bases between. In nucleotides, the CDR3 is TGTGCCAGCAGCCGTTCGACAGCAACTGAGTTTAATGAAAAACTGTTTTTT. This codes for CASSRSTATEFNEKLFF.

The rearrangement joins TRBV5-8 to TRBJ1-5; D ambiguous. Germline CDR1 reads SGHTS; CDR2 reads YDEGEE. The CDR3 runs 14 residues. V lost 4 bases and J 1 base, leaving 9 bases between the germline ends. The CDR3 protein is CASSGLVSNQPQHF. The CDR3 DNA reads as TGTGCCAGCAGCGGATTGGTAAGCAATCAGCCCCAGCATTTT.

V is TRBV2 and J is TRBJ1-1, with D unresolved. The CDR3 consists of 13 residues. V was cut by 9 bases and J by 5 bases, with 16 bases left in between. Germline CDR1 and CDR2: SNHLY and FYNNEI. CDR3 in amino acids: CARTGKEGTEAFF. The CDR3 nucleotides are TGTGCCAGAACTGGTAAAGAAGGGACTGAAGCTTTCTTT.

Only one count was recorded for this clone. The J gene is TRBJ2-1, the V gene TRBV6-5; TRBD2 agrees at 8 bases. The CDR3 totals 16 residues. Trimming cost V 4 bases and J 0 bases; bases outside gene matches: 5. CDR1 is MNHEY and CDR2 is SVGAGI in the germline V gene. In nucleotides, the CDR3 is TGTGCCAGCAGTTCCTTAGCGGGGCGCTCCTACAATGAGCAGTTCTTC. Translating it yields CASSSLAGRSYNEQFF.

The rearrangement uses TRBV2 and TRBJ2-2, with 9 positions matching TRBD1. The V segment lost 1 base and the J segment 3 bases; nucleotides outside the gene matches: 3. This CDR3 spans 16 amino acids. Germline CDR1 SNHLY, CDR2 FYNNEI. The CDR3 spells CASSEDRGPDTGELFF. CDR3 DNA sequence: TGTGCCAGCAGTGAAGACAGGGGGCCGGACACCGGGGAGCTGTTTTTT.

The rearrangement joins TRBV7-6 to TRBJ2-7; the match to TRBD1 covers 7 bases. Germline V CDR1 and CDR2: SGHVS, FNYEAQ. The V segment lost 1 base and the J segment 0 bases; nucleotides outside the gene matches: 3. The CDR3 sequence is 15 residues long. In nucleotides, the CDR3 is TGTGCCAGCAGCTTAGAGGGGGCGGGCTCCTACGAGCAGTACTTC. It is translated as CASSLEGAGSYEQYF.

The CDR3 is CASSIDLGTEETQYF. CDR3 nucleotides: TGTGCCAGTAGTATAGATCTAGGGACAGAAGAGACCCAGTACTTC. The rearrangement joins TRBV19 to TRBJ2-5; 7 bases are shared with TRBD1. The V gene's germline CDR1 is LNHDA and CDR2 SQIVND (reference sequence). The CDR3 contains 15 residues. V was clipped by 0 bases and J by 3 bases; unmatched bases: 4.

This sequence joins TRBV5-1 and TRBJ2-3; 14 bases fit TRBD2. This CDR3 has 17 amino acids. J lost 2 bases, V lost 4 bases, and 6 bases had no gene match. Germline V gene lookup returns CDR1 SGHRS and CDR2 YFSETQ. CDR3 amino acids: CASSPRTSGGNTDTQYF. As DNA, the CDR3 is TGCGCCAGCAGCCCGAGGACTAGCGGGGGGAACACAGATACGCAGTATTTT.

The chain couples TRBV28 to TRBJ1-5, with TRBD1 matching over 7 bases. The V and J ends lost 6 bases and 3 bases, in that order; junction bases with no gene match: 8. This CDR3 spans 15 amino acids. The germline CDR1 and CDR2 sequences are MDHEN and SYDVKM. The CDR3 is CASRTGQSLNQPQHF. The DNA of the CDR3 is TGTGCCAGCAGGACGGGACAGTCCCTCAATCAGCCCCAGCATTTT.

The DNA for the CDR3 is TGTGCCACCAGTGGGCGAGGGGGGGGAGACAATGAGCAGTTCTTC. It is translated as CATSGRGGGDNEQFF. V usage is TRBV24-1 and J usage is TRBJ2-1, with D perhaps matching TRBD2 (7 bases). The CDR3 consists of 15 residues. Germline V gene sequence: CDR1 KGHDR, CDR2 SFDVKD. V was shortened by 5 bases and J by 5 bases, with 15 bases between the two germline ends.

V gene TRBV4-2 combines with J gene TRBJ2-3; D gene ambiguous. The CDR3 consists of 14 residues. Germline V gives CDR1 LGHNA, CDR2 YNFKEQ. V gave up 0 bases and J gave up 4 bases, with 8 bases separating them. This CDR3 reads CASSQDLQPDTQYF. The CDR3 nucleotides read TGTGCCAGCAGCCAAGATCTCCAGCCAGATACGCAGTATTTT.

The chain's CDR3 is CASTPGGGELFF. The CDR3 DNA sequence: TGTGCCAGCACCCCGGGGGGTGGGGAGCTGTTTTTT. V gene TRBV5-4 combines with J gene TRBJ2-2; 7 bases line up with TRBD2. The CDR3 totals 12 residues. With 6 bases clipped from V and 8 bases from J, the junction kept 4 bases outside the gene matches. The germline V gene encodes CDR1 SGHNT and CDR2 YYREEE (reference sequence).

This clone appeared once. The genes are TRBV18 and TRBJ2-5, with D perhaps TRBD2 (5 bases). Germline loops: CDR1 KGHSH, CDR2 LQKENI. V lost 1 base to trimming and J lost 5 bases, with 11 bases between them. The CDR3 consists of 14 residues. The DNA of the CDR3 is TGTGCCAGCTCACCACAGGGCCCGGGGGAGACCCAGTACTTC. Amino acids: CASSPQGPGETQYF. Full variable domain (remainder filled in from reference TRBV18 and TRBJ2-5): NAGVMQNPRHLVRRRGQEARLRCSPMKGHSHVYWYRQLPEEGLKFMVYLQKENIIDESGMPKERFSAEFPKEGPSILRIQQVVRGDSAAYFCASSPQGPGETQYFGPGTRLLVL.

The chain combines TRBV18 with TRBJ2-3, with a weak D call TRBD1 (6 bases). Germline lookup yields CDR1 KGHSH and CDR2 LQKENI. The V end was cut by 3 bases, the J end by 1 base, with 8 bases between. This CDR3 has 14 residues. The CDR3 loop is CASSPGQGTDTQYF. CDR3 sequence (DNA): TGTGCCAGCTCACCGGGACAAGGCACAGATACGCAGTATTTT.

V gene TRBV29-1 combines with J gene TRBJ1-1; no reliable D call. Germline loops: CDR1 SQVTM, CDR2 ANQGSEA. This CDR3 has 14 amino acids. V shed 6 bases and J shed 6 bases, with 20 bases lying between them. The CDR3 loop is CSVEDGRKSAEAFF. The CDR3 DNA follows: TGCAGCGTCGAGGACGGCCGCAAGAGTGCTGAAGCTTTCTTT. The full variable domain, in which reference TRBV29-1 and TRBJ1-1 provide the parts outside the CDR3, is SAVISQKPSRDICQRGTSLTIQCQVDSQVTMMFWYRQQPGQSLTLIATANQGSEATYESGFVIDKFPISRPNLTFSTLTVSNMSPEDSSIYLCSVEDGRKSAEAFFGQGTRLTVV.

The chain employs TRBV7-2 and TRBJ1-2; D possibly corresponds to TRBD1 (5 bases). Trimming shortened V by 5 bases and J by 4 bases, and 17 bases separated the two germline ends. CDR3 size: 15 residues. Per germline, CDR1 SGHTA and CDR2 FQGNSA. CDR3 protein: CASSPSTEYGYGYTF. DNA for the CDR3: TGTGCCAGCAGCCCGTCGACAGAATATGGCTATGGCTACACCTTC.

The gene calls are TRBV28 and TRBJ1-2; D not resolved. The CDR3 totals 15 residues. Trimming removed 3 bases from V and 4 bases from J, with 15 bases in between. Germline CDR1 MDHEN, CDR2 SYDVKM. This CDR3 is CASSFPPGAVYGYTF. In DNA, the CDR3 is TGTGCCAGCAGTTTCCCCCCTGGTGCGGTCTATGGCTACACCTTC.

The chain employs TRBV30 and TRBJ2-7; 9 bases fit TRBD1. The germline V gene encodes CDR1 GTSNPN and CDR2 SVGIG (reference sequence). The CDR3 contains 13 residues. Trimming at V came to 5 bases and at J to 3 bases, leaving 5 bases not matched to a gene. The CDR3: CAWVRQGVYEQYF. In DNA, the CDR3 is TGTGCCTGGGTCAGACAGGGGGTCTACGAGCAGTACTTC. The variable domain in full, with the rest retrieved from reference TRBV30 and TRBJ2-7, is SQTIHQWPATLVQPVGSPLSLECTVEGTSNPNLYWYRQAAGRGLQLLFYSVGIGQISSEVPQNLSASRPQDRQFILSSKKLLLSDSGFYLCAWVRQGVYEQYFGPGTRLTVT.

The chain carries TRBV19 and TRBJ2-7; D gene uncertain. The V and J ends lost 5 bases and 3 bases respectively, with 14 bases between them. The germline V gene encodes CDR1 LNHDA and CDR2 SQIVND (reference sequence). The CDR3 covers 14 residues. The CDR3 DNA follows: TGTGCCAGTAGTCCTACGGCGGCCTTCTACGAGCAGTACTTC. Amino acids: CASSPTAAFYEQYF.

V usage is TRBV12-3 or TRBV12-4 and J usage is TRBJ2-3; 7 nucleotides align to TRBD2. This CDR3 region has 12 residues. Trimming at V came to 5 bases and at J to 8 bases, leaving 4 bases not matched to a gene. The CDR3 sequence is CASSAGGGTQYF. In DNA, the CDR3 is TGTGCCAGCAGTGCGGGCGGGGGTACGCAGTATTTT.

This chain uses TRBV7-9 with TRBJ2-7, with D perhaps TRBD1 (5 bases). CDR1 SEHNR and CDR2 FQNEAQ come from the germline V gene (reference sequence). The CDR3 extends over 14 amino acids. Trimming took 6 bases from V and 0 from J, leaving 12 bases between them. The CDR3 is CASSSRDSSYEQYF. Written as DNA, the CDR3 is TGTGCCAGCAGTTCCCGCGACAGCTCCTACGAGCAGTACTTC.